Below, 29 T cell receptor beta chains from the same sample are listed, as sequenced in a study of graft-versus-host responses after intestinal transplantation. No antigen has been identified for these receptors. Some clones are missing from TCRdb's copy, which holds only in-frame ones; the method was immunoSEQ multiplex PCR. The sample consists of tens of thousands of clones, 83% of them appearing once. The sample was unstimulated CD8+ T cells sorted from spleen or lymph node cells, taken before intestinal transplant. The source is a human donor who received an intestinal transplant.

This clone was observed once. V usage is TRBV27 and J usage is TRBJ2-2; no firm D call. V gave up 8 bases and J gave up 2 bases, with 9 bases separating them. The germline V gene has CDR1 MNHEY and CDR2 SMNVEV (reference sequence). This CDR3 is 13 amino acids long. CDR3 bases: TGTGCCAGCGGGGAAACAAACACCGGGGAGCTGTTTTTT. It yields the protein CASGETNTGELFF.

The gene calls are TRBV7-6 and TRBJ1-1; 8 nucleotides match TRBD1. Germline V gene sequence: CDR1 SGHVS, CDR2 FNYEAQ. V gave up 5 bases and J gave up 2 bases; unmatched junction bases: 13. CDR3 size: 17 residues. The CDR3 sequence: CASSHMTGDGNNTEAFF. CDR3 DNA sequence: TGTGCCAGCAGCCATATGACAGGGGACGGGAATAACACTGAAGCTTTCTTT.

The CDR3 DNA follows: TGTGCCAGCAGTTTATCGCAGGGGGGGGAGACCCAGTACTTC. Protein: CASSLSQGGETQYF. The V and J genes are TRBV27 and TRBJ2-5, with D perhaps matching TRBD1 or TRBD2 (7 bases each). Deletions cut 0 bases from V and 5 bases from J, with 10 bases between. The length of the CDR3 is 14 residues. Germline CDR1 MNHEY, CDR2 SMNVEV (reference sequence).

V is TRBV21-1 and J is TRBJ2-3; TRBD1, as called in the table, went unchecked against the DNA. TRBV21-1 is classified as a pseudogene. This CDR3 has 15 amino acids. CDR3 amino acids: CASSKDQVGPLTQYF. DNA for the CDR3: TGTGCCAGCAGCAAAGATCAGGTGGGGCCGTTGACGCAGTATTTT.

This chain uses TRBV5-1 with TRBJ1-1; D possibly corresponds to TRBD1 (5 bases). CDR3 length: 12 amino acids. V lost 5 bases, J lost 5 bases, and 10 bases lay in between. The germline V gene has CDR1 SGHRS and CDR2 YFSETQ. DNA for the CDR3: TGCGCCAGCAGTGAGGCAGGGACTGAAGCTTTCTTT. Its translation: CASSEAGTEAFF. Complete variable domain (other parts from reference TRBV5-1 and TRBJ1-1): KAGVTQTPRYLIKTRGQQVTLSCSPISGHRSVSWYQQTPGQGLQFLFEYFSETQRNKGNFPGRFSGRQFSNSRSEMNVSTLELGDSALYLCASSEAGTEAFFGQGTRLTVV.

This clone appeared a single time. The V and J genes are TRBV12-1 and TRBJ1-4; the table's D call, TRBD1, was not checked against the DNA. TRBV12-1 is a pseudogene. CDR3 size: 13 residues. CDR3 amino acids: CASSVTGNEKLFF. CDR3 DNA: TGTGCCAGCAGCGTGACAGGGAATGAAAAACTGTTTTTT.

For the CDR3, the DNA is TGTGCCACCAGCAGAGGGGACTTAGCTTTCTTT. It is translated as CATSRGDLAFF. The chain employs TRBV15 and TRBJ1-1, with a tentative D call TRBD1 (5 bases). The germline gives CDR1 LNHNV, CDR2 YYDKDF (reference sequence). The V and J ends lost 1 base and 10 bases respectively, with 7 bases between them. This CDR3 has 11 residues.

The chain uses TRBV14 and TRBJ2-7, with D unresolved. The germline gives CDR1 SGHDN, CDR2 FVKESK. The CDR3 loop spans 13 amino acids. The ends were cut back, 2 bases at V and 6 bases at J, with 11 bases in the middle. The CDR3 nucleotides read TGTGCCAGCAGCCAACCTACACGACCCGAGCAGTACTTC. Its translation: CASSQPTRPEQYF.

V is TRBV6-1 and J is TRBJ2-7; D unclear. Trimming pared 1 base from V and 3 bases from J, leaving 10 bases between. Germline-derived CDR1 and CDR2 are MNHNS and SASEGT. This CDR3 region has 14 residues. The CDR3 region is CASSEGVAFYEQYF. The CDR3 DNA is TGTGCCAGCAGTGAAGGAGTGGCCTTCTACGAGCAGTACTTC.

The V call is TRBV7-9, the J call TRBJ2-1; 7 bases line up with TRBD2. Germline CDR1 SEHNR, CDR2 FQNEAQ (reference sequence). V was clipped by 1 base and J by 5 bases; unmatched bases: 8. The CDR3 sequence is 16 residues long. Here the CDR3 reads CASSLEQLLANNEQFF. In nucleotides, the CDR3 is TGTGCCAGCAGCTTAGAACAGCTACTAGCGAACAATGAGCAGTTCTTC.

This chain joins TRBV27 and TRBJ2-7; 7 bases agree with TRBD2. Per germline, CDR1 MNHEY and CDR2 SMNVEV (reference sequence). The CDR3 is 14 residues long. V shed 8 bases and J 5 bases; nucleotides not matched to a gene: 12. The CDR3 DNA reads TGTGCCAGCGGTGACAGCGGGATACGGGACGAGCAGTACTTC. It is translated as CASGDSGIRDEQYF.

This sequence joins TRBV9 and TRBJ2-5, with 7 nucleotides matching TRBD1. The DNA end favors TRBJ2-7, so the J call may be wrong. The length of the CDR3 is 14 residues. CDR1 and CDR2 from the germline V gene are SGDLS and YYNGEE. CDR3 residues: CASSVGQGAYEQYF. CDR3 DNA sequence: TGTGCCAGCAGCGTCGGTCAGGGGGCCTACGAGCAGTACTTC.

The chain joins TRBV5-6 to TRBJ1-1; 7 bases are shared with TRBD1. The CDR3 sequence is 15 residues long. The junction had 5 bases not matched to a gene; V was cut back by 0 bases and J by 3 bases. Germline CDR1 is SGHDT and CDR2 is YYEEEE. The CDR3 reads CASSLAIGGDTEAFF. The CDR3 DNA follows: TGTGCCAGCAGCTTGGCCATAGGGGGCGACACTGAAGCTTTCTTT.

In this sample, this clone turned up a few times. The CDR3 protein is CASSFVIQGWVQVQETQYF. In nucleotides, the CDR3 is TGTGCCAGCAGTTTTGTGATACAGGGGTGGGTCCAGGTCCAAGAGACCCAGTACTTC. The chain links TRBV28 to TRBJ2-5; TRBD1 agrees at 7 bases. This CDR3 has 19 residues. CDR1 is MDHEN, CDR2 SYDVKM, per germline. The trim removed 3 bases at V and 1 base at J, leaving 17 bases unmatched.

This sequence joins TRBV21-1 and TRBJ2-5. TRBV21-1 is a known pseudogene. This CDR3 contains 14 residues. The CDR3 loop is CASSGLGGQETQYF. The CDR3 bases are TGTGCCAGCAGCGGCTTAGGGGGGCAAGAGACCCAGTACTTC.

V is TRBV5-1 and J is TRBJ2-7; 10 positions agree with TRBD1. This CDR3 comprises 14 residues. Losses at the gene ends were 4 bases for V and 5 bases for J; bases not matched to a gene: 6. Germline lookup yields CDR1 SGHRS and CDR2 YFSETQ. The CDR3 region is CASSDRDRGHEQYF. The CDR3 bases are TGCGCCAGCAGCGACCGGGACAGGGGACACGAGCAGTACTTC.

V is TRBV4-1 and J is TRBJ2-5; 12 bases fit TRBD2. The J call may not be correct, given that the DNA end is closer to TRBJ2-7. Germline loops: CDR1 MGHRA, CDR2 YSYEKL. The CDR3 is 18 amino acids. The CDR3 region is CASSQDQTSGSLSYEQYF. The DNA for the CDR3 is TGCGCCAGCAGCCAAGATCAGACTAGCGGGAGCCTCTCCTACGAGCAGTACTTC.

CDR3 in amino acids: CASSLGELAYNEQFF. The CDR3 DNA follows: TGCGCCAGCAGCTTGGGGGAGTTGGCCTACAATGAGCAGTTCTTC. The chain links TRBV5-1 to TRBJ2-1; D might be TRBD2 (5 bases). The V and J ends lost 0 bases and 2 bases respectively, with 9 bases between them. CDR3 size: 15 residues. The germline V gene has CDR1 SGHRS and CDR2 YFSETQ.

V is TRBV2 and J is TRBJ1-1, with TRBD1 identical over 8 bases. After removal of 7 bases from V and 5 bases from J, the junction contained 24 bases not matched to a gene. CDR3 length: 19 residues. Per germline, CDR1 SNHLY and CDR2 FYNNEI. CDR3 nucleotides: TGTGCCAGCACTAGGACAGGGAGAGCCATCTTTAGGGGGGGGACTGAAGCTTTCTTT. This gives the protein CASTRTGRAIFRGGTEAFF.

The CDR3 region is CSVETGSYEQYF. The CDR3 DNA follows: TGCAGCGTAGAGACAGGCTCCTACGAGCAGTACTTC. V and J are TRBV29-1 and TRBJ2-7, with D possibly being TRBD1 (6 bases). CDR1 and CDR2 from the germline V gene are SQVTM and ANQGSEA. V was cut by 6 bases and J by 0 bases, with 9 bases left in between. CDR3 size: 12 residues.

The chain employs TRBV6-5 and TRBJ1-1, with TRBD1 identical over 7 bases. Germline V gene data show CDR1 as MNHEY and CDR2 as SVGAGI. The CDR3 consists of 15 residues. Germline trimming cut 4 bases from V and 4 bases from J; bases unmatched to any gene: 9. The CDR3 region has the DNA TGTGCCAGCAGTTCTCGGACAGGCTTGGGCACTGAAGCTTTCTTT. Translated: CASSSRTGLGTEAFF.

The genes are TRBV7-9 and TRBJ2-1; D gene unclear. Germline assignment: CDR1 SEHNR and CDR2 FQNEAQ (reference sequence). The CDR3 is made up of 15 amino acids. Deletions cut 1 base from V and 4 bases from J, with 11 bases between. CDR3 in DNA: TGTGCCAGCAGCTTAGTTAGTTTGTTATACAATGAGCAGTTCTTC. It translates to CASSLVSLLYNEQFF.

J is TRBJ2-6 and V is TRBV5-4; D is ambiguous. This CDR3 has 15 residues. Trimming left V 0 bases short and J 2 bases short, with 6 bases between. The germline CDR1 and CDR2 sequences are SGHNT and YYREEE (reference sequence). The CDR3 DNA follows: TGTGCCAGCAGCTTGGGGTTAACTGGGGCCAACGTCCTGACTTTC. This encodes CASSLGLTGANVLTF.

This clone showed up just once. The V and J genes are TRBV18 and TRBJ1-1, with D hard to call. The CDR3 totals 12 residues. With 0 bases removed from V and 5 bases from J, the gap between germline ends came to 4 bases. In germline, CDR1 is KGHSH, CDR2 LQKENI. The CDR3 DNA sequence: TGTGCCAGCTCACCACCGGGGACTGAAGCTTTCTTT. It yields the protein CASSPPGTEAFF.

This chain joins TRBV13 and TRBJ2-7; TRBD2 agrees at 10 bases. CDR3 length equals 17 residues. CDR1 is PRHDT and CDR2 is FYEKMQ in the germline V gene (reference sequence). The ends lost 3 bases at V and 3 bases at J; junction bases unmatched: 11. This CDR3 reads CASSLGLAPSNYYEQYF. The CDR3 DNA reads as TGTGCCAGCAGCTTGGGACTAGCGCCTTCTAATTACTACGAGCAGTACTTC.

This clone appeared once. This chain connects TRBV27 to TRBJ2-7; perhaps TRBD1 as D (5 bases). The V and J ends lost 6 bases and 4 bases respectively, with 22 bases between them. CDR3 size: 16 residues. Germline V gene lookup returns CDR1 MNHEY and CDR2 SMNVEV (reference sequence). As DNA, the CDR3 is TGTGCCAGCAGGAGACTCAGGACACATAGTTTTTACGAGCAGTACTTC. This codes for CASRRLRTHSFYEQYF.

The gene calls are TRBV13 and TRBJ2-7; possibly TRBD2 for D (6 bases). Germline CDR1 and CDR2: PRHDT and FYEKMQ (reference sequence). V was shortened by 5 bases and J by 2 bases, with 16 bases between the two germline ends. The CDR3 consists of 15 residues. The CDR3 DNA reads TGTGCCAGCAGCACCTCCGGGAGCGGCCCCTACGAGCAGTACTTC. Amino acid sequence: CASSTSGSGPYEQYF.

This CDR3 is CASSLDQGAYEQYF. CDR3 nucleotide sequence: TGTGCCAGCAGCTTAGATCAGGGGGCCTACGAGCAGTACTTC. The chain is built from TRBV7-6 and TRBJ2-7, with TRBD1 matching 7 bases. J was trimmed by 2 bases and V by 1 base; bases with no gene match: 2. Germline CDR1 reads SGHVS; CDR2 reads FNYEAQ. The CDR3 is 14 residues long.

This sequence joins TRBV21-1 and TRBJ1-6; TRBD1 was called by the table and not checked on the DNA. TRBV21-1 is labeled a pseudogene. This CDR3 contains 19 residues. In nucleotides, the CDR3 is TGTGCCAGCAGCCCGCGGGACAGGGGGACAACGTCCTATAATTCACCCCTCCACTTT. Protein product: CASSPRDRGTTSYNSPLHF.